This T cell receptor (beta chain) appears in the sequencing data of a study of blood T cells in healthy people across ages. Primed by a sample-barcoded 5' primer and a J-beta primer mix, a second PCR proceeded for about 7 to 12 cycles. A template-switch adaptor with 12 random nucleotides tagged each cDNA molecule. From the 5' RACE reads, TCRdb called clonotypes with MiXCR, one entry per CDR3 protein. The profile shows about 800,000 distinct CDR3 sequences, 20% to 25% of them singletons. Trimming pared 0 bases from V and 0 bases from J, leaving 11 bases between. CDR1 is SGHDT and CDR2 is YYEEEE in the germline V gene. This CDR3 is built from 16 residues. These data are also associated with another study on T cells of mothers and their children. That paper notes: Donors comprised three healthy Caucasian mothers plus their six children. Related and unrelated pairs show similar thymic shaping of TCR recombination output.

Sequencing was done on a sample of blood. The receptor's source is a boy aged 10-17 years in good health. The chain recombines TRBV5-6 with TRBJ2-3, with D possibly matching TRBD1 (6 bases). CDR3 loop: CASSLGGLFSTDTQYF. The CDR3 coding sequence is TGTGCCAGCAGCTTGGGGGGGCTATTTAGCACAGATACGCAGTATTTT.